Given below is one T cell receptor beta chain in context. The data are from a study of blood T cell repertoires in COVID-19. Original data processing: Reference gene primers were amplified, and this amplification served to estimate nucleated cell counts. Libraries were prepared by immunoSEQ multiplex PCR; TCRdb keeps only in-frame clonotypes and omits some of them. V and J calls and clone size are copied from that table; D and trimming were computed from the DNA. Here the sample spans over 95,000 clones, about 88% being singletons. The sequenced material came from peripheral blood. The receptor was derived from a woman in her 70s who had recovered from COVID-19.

In nucleotides, the CDR3 is TGTGCCATCAGTGAGCTAAACAGGGGAGACACCGGGGAGCTGTTTTTT. Translation: CAISELNRGDTGELFF. The rearrangement uses TRBV10-3 and TRBJ2-2; 7 bases align to TRBD1. In germline, CDR1 is ENHRY, CDR2 SYGVKD. This CDR3 comprises 16 residues. V lost 2 bases to trimming and J lost 3 bases; unmatched junction nucleotides: 6.